This passage covers 6 T cell receptor beta chains from one sample sequenced in a study of TIL therapy for anti-PD-1-resistant metastatic lung cancer (dated by TCRdb to the early 2020s). The immunoSEQ v3 hsTCRB kit was used to amplify TCR beta CDR3 regions from genomic DNA through bias-controlled multiplex PCR. TCRdb limited this immuneACCESS table to in-frame rearrangements with V and J called. A share of clones is missing; checked studies link under half to unresolved V genes, and the rest is unexplained. Across this sample there are roughly 54,000 clones, with 87% seen only once. Clones ranked in the top ten supply approximately 2.8% of the sample. This specimen's time point label, per the study, means: pre-treatment sample, taken before nivolumab and TIL therapy. The sample was blood, taken at baseline. These receptors were obtained from a person between 25 and 80 years old with non-small cell lung cancer.

This clone was seen just once. The chain uses TRBV6-1 and TRBJ2-5; D perhaps matches TRBD2 (6 bases). Trimming left V 2 bases short and J 5 bases short, with 12 bases between. CDR3 length: 14 residues. Germline V gene lookup returns CDR1 MNHNS and CDR2 SASEGT. CDR3: CASSERGRWETQYF. CDR3 bases: TGTGCCAGCAGTGAACGTGGGAGGTGGGAGACCCAGTACTTC.

The gene calls are TRBV10-2 and TRBJ1-6; D unresolved. The germline CDR1 and CDR2 sequences are WSHSY and SAAADI. V lost 4 bases and J lost 10, with 8 bases in between. The CDR3 extends over 12 amino acids. CDR3 sequence reads: CASSGGRSPLHF. The CDR3 DNA is TGCGCCAGCAGTGGTGGAAGGTCACCCCTCCACTTT.

The chain joins TRBV30 to TRBJ2-3; no reliable D call. The length of the CDR3 is 14 residues. Trimming removed 1 base at V and 3 bases at J, with 11 bases between. Germline values: CDR1 GTSNPN, CDR2 SVGIG (reference sequence). The CDR3 bases are TGTGCCTGGAGTGGCTCCCCCGGGACAGATACGCAGTATTTT. It encodes CAWSGSPGTDTQYF.

This chain uses TRBV3-1 (or the pseudogene TRBV3-2) with TRBJ2-5, with D maybe TRBD1 (5 bases). The germline gives CDR1 LGHDT, CDR2 YNNKEL (reference sequence). The V and J ends lost 0 bases and 1 base respectively, with 12 bases between them. This CDR3 comprises 16 residues. The CDR3 spells CASSQDWLGAQETQYF. The CDR3 DNA reads as TGTGCCAGCAGCCAAGATTGGTTAGGGGCCCAAGAGACCCAGTACTTC.

Here the CDR3 reads CATSRQPMVLNTGELFF. In nucleotides, the CDR3 is TGTGCCACCAGCAGGCAGCCAATGGTTCTGAACACCGGGGAGCTGTTTTTT. The chain is built from TRBV15 and TRBJ2-2; D not resolved. Germline CDR1 is LNHNV and CDR2 is YYDKDF (reference sequence). The CDR3 consists of 17 residues. V was clipped by 3 bases and J by 1 base, with 15 bases between them.

The rearrangement links TRBV2 to TRBJ1-4, with unresolved D. The CDR3 extends over 13 amino acids. Germline CDR1 and CDR2: SNHLY and FYNNEI. Deletions cut 5 bases from V and 5 bases from J, with 9 bases between. Here the CDR3 reads CASSSERNEKLFF. In DNA, the CDR3 is TGTGCCAGCAGTTCGGAGAGAAATGAAAAACTGTTTTTT.